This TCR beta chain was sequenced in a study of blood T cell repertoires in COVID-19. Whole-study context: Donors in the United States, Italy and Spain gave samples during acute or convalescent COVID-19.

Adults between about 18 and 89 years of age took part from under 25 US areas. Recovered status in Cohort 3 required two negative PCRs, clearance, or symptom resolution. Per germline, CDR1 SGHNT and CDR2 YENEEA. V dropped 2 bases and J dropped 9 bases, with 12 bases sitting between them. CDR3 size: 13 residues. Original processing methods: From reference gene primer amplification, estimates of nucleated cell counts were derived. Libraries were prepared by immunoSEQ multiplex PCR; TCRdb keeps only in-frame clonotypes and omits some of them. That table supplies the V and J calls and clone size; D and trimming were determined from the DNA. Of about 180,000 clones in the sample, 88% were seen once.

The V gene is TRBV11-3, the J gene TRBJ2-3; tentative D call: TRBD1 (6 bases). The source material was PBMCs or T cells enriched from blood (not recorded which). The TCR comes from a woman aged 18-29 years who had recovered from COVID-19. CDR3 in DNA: TGTGCCAGCAGCTTACTTTCAGGGACAACGCAGTATTTT. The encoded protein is CASSLLSGTTQYF.